This TCR beta chain stems from a study of blood T cell repertoires in COVID-19. Turning to the study itself: The origin of the acute and convalescent COVID-19 samples was the United States, Italy and Spain. T cells, B-cell-depleted T cells, or PBMCs provided the cDNA or gDNA that served as material.

Original handling: Amplification with reference gene primers provided the estimates of nucleated cell counts. Assay used: immunoSEQ multiplex PCR; TCRdb lists only in-frame clones, some missing. D and trimming were read from the DNA, whereas the V and J calls and clone size are those reported in that table. The sample lists roughly 240,000 clones; roughly nine tenths were seen once. Germline trimming cut 6 bases from V and 6 bases from J; bases unmatched to any gene: 22. This CDR3 has 19 residues. Germline V gene lookup returns CDR1 MNHEY and CDR2 SMNVEV (reference sequence). Sequenced input: peripheral blood. The chain carries TRBV27 and TRBJ2-2; 7 bases agree with TRBD1. The origin of this receptor is a woman aged 55-70 years who had recovered from COVID-19. The CDR3 reads CASSSAYLRNRGEAGELFF. CDR3 nucleotide sequence: TGTGCCAGCAGCTCCGCCTACTTGAGAAACAGGGGTGAGGCCGGGGAGCTGTTTTTT.